A selection of T cell receptor beta chains follows, all from one sample in a study of T-cell memory formation after mild COVID-19. TCRdb re-derived calls from the 5' RACE reads in MiXCR, one entry per CDR3 protein. The sample has hundreds of thousands of distinct CDR3 sequences; around a sixth are singletons. Sequenced: PBMCs or a T cell subset sorted from them (not recorded which). These receptors were taken from a man between 18 and 35 years old who had mild COVID-19 (a few samples of this study predate the infection). Cell type and time point are not known. The CDR3 runs from the conserved cysteine through the conserved F or W. The D gene is left open where the match is weak. The listing skips clone size in some rows; elsewhere it reads once, few, many or a size class.

abundance: -; v_gene: TRBV6-6; j_gene: TRBJ1-2; d_gene: -; CDR3aa: CASTDQGFGYTF; CDR3nt: TGTGCCAGCACTGATCAGGGTTTTGGCTACACCTTC
abundance: -; v_gene: TRBV4-3; j_gene: TRBJ1-4; d_gene: -; CDR3aa: CASSQVLQVNEKLFF; CDR3nt: TGCGCCAGCAGCCAAGTACTGCAGGTTAATGAAAAACTGTTTTTT
abundance: few; v_gene: TRBV19; j_gene: TRBJ2-7; d_gene: -; CDR3aa: CASRTDSQLTYEQYF; CDR3nt: TGTGCCAGTAGAACGGACAGCCAACTTACCTACGAGCAGTACTTC
abundance: many; v_gene: TRBV4-2; j_gene: TRBJ2-3; d_gene: TRBD1; CDR3aa: CASSRVTGASTDTQYF; CDR3nt: TGTGCCAGCAGCCGAGTGACAGGGGCTAGCACAGATACGCAGTATTTT
abundance: many; v_gene: TRBV7-9; j_gene: TRBJ2-1; d_gene: TRBD2; CDR3aa: CASSPLTGGPDEQFF; CDR3nt: TGTGCCAGCAGCCCTCTTACGGGGGGGCCGGATGAGCAGTTCTTC
abundance: -; v_gene: TRBV2; j_gene: TRBJ2-3; d_gene: -; CDR3aa: CASGPSTDTQYF; CDR3nt: TGTGCCAGCGGGCCGAGCACAGATACGCAGTATTTT
abundance: -; v_gene: TRBV7-7; j_gene: TRBJ1-5; d_gene: -; CDR3aa: CASSSDPSNQPQHF; CDR3nt: TGTGCCAGCAGCTCAGACCCAAGCAATCAGCCCCAGCATTTT
abundance: once; v_gene: TRBV2; j_gene: TRBJ2-7; d_gene: TRBD1; CDR3aa: CASRLNRGLSYEQYF; CDR3nt: TGTGCCAGCCGTCTTAACAGGGGTCTCTCCTACGAGCAGTACTTC
abundance: -; v_gene: TRBV12-3/TRBV12-4; j_gene: TRBJ2-1; d_gene: -; CDR3aa: CASLGYGRSSYNEQFF; CDR3nt: TGTGCCAGCCTGGGTTACGGGCGGAGCTCCTACAATGAGCAGTTCTTC
abundance: few; v_gene: TRBV7-2; j_gene: TRBJ2-5; d_gene: TRBD1; CDR3aa: CASSSQGQGWETQYF; CDR3nt: TGTGCCAGCAGCTCTCAGGGACAGGGCTGGGAGACCCAGTACTTC
abundance: -; v_gene: TRBV7-3; j_gene: TRBJ2-2; d_gene: -; CDR3aa: CASSLAENTGELFF; CDR3nt: TGTGCCAGCAGCTTAGCGGAGAACACCGGGGAGCTGTTTTTT
abundance: few; v_gene: TRBV9; j_gene: TRBJ2-3; d_gene: -; CDR3aa: CASSVVEGGLTDTQYF; CDR3nt: TGTGCCAGCAGCGTAGTCGAAGGGGGTTTGACAGATACGCAGTATTTT
abundance: -; v_gene: TRBV7-8; j_gene: TRBJ1-6; d_gene: TRBD1; CDR3aa: CASSVQGNYNSPLHF; CDR3nt: TGTGCCAGCAGCGTACAGGGGAACTATAATTCACCCCTCCACTTT
abundance: many; v_gene: TRBV7-2; j_gene: TRBJ2-6; d_gene: -; CDR3aa: CASSPRGGRTGANVLTF; CDR3nt: TGTGCCAGCAGCCCGAGGGGGGGTCGCACTGGGGCCAACGTCCTGACTTTC